The T cell receptor (beta chain) described here comes from a study of Graves' ophthalmopathy and Graves' hyperthyroidism. This CDR3 is built from 14 residues. Trimming left V 9 bases short and J 1 base short, with 15 bases between. Germline assignment: CDR1 LNHNV and CDR2 YYDKDF (reference sequence). This clonotype is medium-sized. The authors amplified TCR beta CDR3 regions, and they did so from RNA transcripts for repertoire sequencing. The library came from an HTBI-primed first-round RT-PCR and a second-round multiplex PCR. TCRdb ran MiXCR on the multiplex PCR reads and lists one entry per CDR3 protein. This table holds about 13,000 distinct CDR3 sequences, roughly 50% found once.

The J gene is TRBJ1-1, the V gene TRBV15, with TRBD1 as a possible D gene (6 bases). The source is a woman in her 30s with Graves' ophthalmopathy. Sequencing used peripheral blood. The CDR3 region has the DNA TGTGCCACGGGGATGGGGGCCGCGAACACTGAAGCTTTCTTT. This encodes CATGMGAANTEAFF.